Here is one T cell receptor beta chain with its context. Trimming shortened V by 5 bases and J by 3 bases, and 11 bases separated the two germline ends. The CDR3 spans 13 residues. Germline V gives CDR1 SEHNR, CDR2 FQNEAQ (reference sequence). The data belong to a study of blood T cell repertoires in COVID-19. Original processing notes: Reference gene primer amplification yielded estimated nucleated cell counts. Here immunoSEQ multiplex PCR was the method, and the copy in TCRdb shows in-frame clones only, minus some. V and J calls and clone size come straight from that table; D and trimming were deduced from the DNA. The sample lists around 260,000 clones, roughly 84% seen once, with about a sixth in the top ten.

Material: peripheral blood. The genes are TRBV7-9 and TRBJ2-7; D not resolved. The TCR sequence derives from a person aged 70 to 85 with COVID-19, enrolled during active disease. The CDR3 DNA follows: TGTGCCAGCAGCGAAAACAGAAACTACGAGCAGTACTTC. Protein sequence: CASSENRNYEQYF.